This T cell receptor (beta chain) derives from a study of early T cells in non-severe SARS-CoV-2 infection. The overall study: Sequencing was performed on bulk RNA from unsorted whole blood, leaving chains unpaired.

The TCR library protocol was used to attach unique molecular identifiers. These identifiers were attached to individual cDNA molecules. TCRdb re-derived calls from the 5' RACE reads in MiXCR, one entry per CDR3 protein. The sample has about 60,000 distinct CDR3 sequences, roughly 10% seen once. The CDR3 contains 16 residues. Trimming left V 3 bases short and J 4 bases short, with 16 bases between. Input material: whole blood. This sequence was found in an adult who was a healthcare worker with PCR-confirmed SARS-CoV-2 infection or an uninfected control (not recorded which). The V call is TRBV12-3 or TRBV12-4, the J call TRBJ1-5, with D possibly matching TRBD1 (6 bases). The CDR3 loop reads CASSFVRDNTNQPQHF. CDR3 DNA sequence: TGTGCCAGCAGTTTTGTCCGGGACAACACAAATCAGCCCCAGCATTTT.